Listed below are T cell receptor beta chains from one sample, sequenced in a study of tumor-infiltrating lymphocytes in primary liver carcinoma. Using its own MiXCR run on the multiplex PCR reads, TCRdb lists one record per CDR3 protein. The sample has 150,000 to 200,000 distinct CDR3 sequences, over 80% seen once. Source material: tumor tissue from primary liver carcinoma. These receptors all stem from a man aged 35 to 55 with primary liver carcinoma and hepatitis B virus infection. The CDR3 runs from the conserved cysteine through the conserved F or W. Each record gives: V gene, clone size, D gene, J gene, CDR3 protein, CDR3 DNA. A D gene is named only where the DNA matches it firmly. Not all rows give a size; the values are once, few, many and, for expanded clones, a class.

V gene: TRBV7-9; clone size: once; D gene: TRBD2; J gene: TRBJ2-1; CDR3 protein: CASSPETSGGSPYNEQFF; CDR3 DNA: TGTGCCAGCAGCCCCGAGACTAGCGGGGGAAGCCCCTACAATGAGCAGTTCTTC
V gene: TRBV11-3; clone size: -; D gene: -; J gene: TRBJ2-1; CDR3 protein: CASSSGVSNNEQFF; CDR3 DNA: TGTGCTAGCAGCTCAGGCGTCTCGAATAATGAGCAGTTCTTC
V gene: TRBV6-2/TRBV6-3; clone size: -; D gene: TRBD2; J gene: TRBJ2-7; CDR3 protein: CVSSYSTSAYEQYF; CDR3 DNA: TGTGTCAGCAGTTACTCGACTAGCGCCTACGAACAGTACTTC
V gene: TRBV11-1; clone size: -; D gene: -; J gene: TRBJ2-1; CDR3 protein: CGSSLGRGANEQFF; CDR3 DNA: TGTGGGAGCAGCTTGGGAAGGGGAGCCAATGAGCAGTTCTTC
V gene: TRBV12-3/TRBV12-4; clone size: -; D gene: -; J gene: TRBJ2-3; CDR3 protein: CANSPFWEDTQYF; CDR3 DNA: TGTGCCAACAGTCCATTTTGGGAAGATACGCAGTATTTT
V gene: TRBV6-6; clone size: many; D gene: -; J gene: TRBJ2-3; CDR3 protein: CASSYATITDTQYF; CDR3 DNA: TGTGCCAGCAGTTACGCGACTATAACAGATACGCAGTATTTT
V gene: TRBV6-6; clone size: -; D gene: -; J gene: TRBJ2-7; CDR3 protein: CASSYSSAAPNEHYF; CDR3 DNA: TGTGCCAGCAGCTACTCGTCGGCGGCTCCCAACGAGCACTACTTC
V gene: TRBV4-1; clone size: -; D gene: -; J gene: TRBJ2-5; CDR3 protein: CASSSSGDSASGQETQYF; CDR3 DNA: TGCGCCAGCAGCTCTTCAGGAGACTCCGCTAGTGGCCAAGAGACCCAGTACTTC
V gene: TRBV11-2; clone size: -; D gene: -; J gene: TRBJ2-7; CDR3 protein: CASSLNGDATYEEYF; CDR3 DNA: TGTGCCAGCAGCTTAAATGGAGATGCGACCTACGAGGAGTACTTC
V gene: TRBV6-6; clone size: -; D gene: TRBD2; J gene: TRBJ2-7; CDR3 protein: CASSLAGSSIEQYF; CDR3 DNA: TGTGCCAGTAGTTTAGCGGGATCCTCTATCGAGCAGTACTTC
V gene: TRBV5-6; clone size: -; D gene: TRBD2; J gene: TRBJ2-7; CDR3 protein: CANSLGLAGDYEQYF; CDR3 DNA: TGTGCCAACAGCTTGGGACTAGCGGGAGACTACGAGCAATACTTC
V gene: TRBV29-1; clone size: once; D gene: TRBD1; J gene: TRBJ2-5; CDR3 protein: CTVEADRGRSGTQYF; CDR3 DNA: TGCACCGTTGAAGCGGACAGGGGGCGATCAGGGACCCAGTACTTC
V gene: TRBV29-1; clone size: -; D gene: TRBD2; J gene: TRBJ2-1; CDR3 protein: CSRGTSGFNEQLF; CDR3 DNA: TGCAGCCGGGGAACTAGCGGGTTCAATGAGCAGTTATTC
V gene: TRBV12-3/TRBV12-4; clone size: once; D gene: TRBD1; J gene: TRBJ2-3; CDR3 protein: CASSTDRDQPQYF; CDR3 DNA: TGTGCCAGCAGCACGGACAGGGATCAACCCCAGTATTTT
V gene: TRBV11-2; clone size: -; D gene: -; J gene: TRBJ2-5; CDR3 protein: CARRPSSIHGTGRETQYF; CDR3 DNA: TGTGCAAGGAGACCTAGCTCAATCCATGGTACTGGTCGGGAGACCCAATACTTC